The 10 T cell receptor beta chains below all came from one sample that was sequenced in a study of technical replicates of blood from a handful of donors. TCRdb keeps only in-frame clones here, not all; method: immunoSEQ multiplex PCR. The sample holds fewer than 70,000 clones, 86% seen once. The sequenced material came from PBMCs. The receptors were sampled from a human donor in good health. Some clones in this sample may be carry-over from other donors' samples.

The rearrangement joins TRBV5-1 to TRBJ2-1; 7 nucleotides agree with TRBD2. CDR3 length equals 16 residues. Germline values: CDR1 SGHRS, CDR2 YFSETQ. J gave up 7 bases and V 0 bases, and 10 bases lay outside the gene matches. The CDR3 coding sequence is TGCGCCAGCAGCTTGGACCACATTGGGGGGGGGAATGAGCAGTTCTTC. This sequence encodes CASSLDHIGGGNEQFF.

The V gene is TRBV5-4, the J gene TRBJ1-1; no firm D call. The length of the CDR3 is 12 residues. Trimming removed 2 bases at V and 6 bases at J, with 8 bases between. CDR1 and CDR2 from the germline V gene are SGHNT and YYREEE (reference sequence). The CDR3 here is CASSFGVAEAFF. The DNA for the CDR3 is TGTGCCAGCAGCTTTGGAGTCGCTGAAGCTTTCTTT.

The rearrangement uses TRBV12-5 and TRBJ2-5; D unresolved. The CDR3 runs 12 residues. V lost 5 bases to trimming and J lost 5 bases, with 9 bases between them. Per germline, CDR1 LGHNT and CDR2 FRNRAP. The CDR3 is CASGKNSETQYF. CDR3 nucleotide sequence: TGTGCTAGTGGTAAGAACAGCGAGACCCAGTACTTC.

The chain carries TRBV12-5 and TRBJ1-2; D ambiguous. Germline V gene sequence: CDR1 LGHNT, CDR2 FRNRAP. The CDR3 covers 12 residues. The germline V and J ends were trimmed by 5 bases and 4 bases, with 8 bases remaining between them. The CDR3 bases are TGTGCTAGTGGTGCCACTGGCTATGGCTACACCTTC. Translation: CASGATGYGYTF.

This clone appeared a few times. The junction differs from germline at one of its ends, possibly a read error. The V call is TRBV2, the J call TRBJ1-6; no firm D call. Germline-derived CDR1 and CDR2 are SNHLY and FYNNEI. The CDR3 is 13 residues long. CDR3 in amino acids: CASRAYIGSYYNF. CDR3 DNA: TGTGCCAGCAGAGCCTATATCGGGTCCTATTATAACTTT.

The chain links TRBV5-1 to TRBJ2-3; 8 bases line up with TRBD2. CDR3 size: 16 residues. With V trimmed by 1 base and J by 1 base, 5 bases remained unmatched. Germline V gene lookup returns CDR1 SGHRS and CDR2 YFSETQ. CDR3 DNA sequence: TGCGCCAGCAGCTTGCGCGGGGGGCCGGGCACAGATACGCAGTATTTT. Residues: CASSLRGGPGTDTQYF.

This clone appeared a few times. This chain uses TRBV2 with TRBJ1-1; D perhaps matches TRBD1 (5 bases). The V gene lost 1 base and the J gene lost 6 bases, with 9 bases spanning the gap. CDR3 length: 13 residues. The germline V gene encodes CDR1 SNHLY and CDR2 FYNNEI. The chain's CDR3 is CASSEEIGAEAFF. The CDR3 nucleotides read TGTGCCAGCAGTGAAGAAATAGGGGCTGAAGCTTTCTTT.

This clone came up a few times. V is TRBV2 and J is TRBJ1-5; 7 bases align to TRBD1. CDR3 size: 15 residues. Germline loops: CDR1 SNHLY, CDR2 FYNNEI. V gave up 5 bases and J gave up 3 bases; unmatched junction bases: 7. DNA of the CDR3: TGTGCCAGCAGTAGACGACAGGGACACAATCAGCCCCAGCATTTT. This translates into CASSRRQGHNQPQHF.

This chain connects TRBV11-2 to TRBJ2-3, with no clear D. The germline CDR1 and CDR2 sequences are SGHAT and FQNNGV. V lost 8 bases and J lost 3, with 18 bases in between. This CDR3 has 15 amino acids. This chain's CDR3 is CASSLARGMTDTQYF. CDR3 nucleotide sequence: TGTGCCAGCTCGTTAGCCCGCGGAATGACAGATACGCAGTATTTT.

The CDR3 loop is CASSRTDRGPSPLHF. The CDR3, as DNA: TGTGCCAGCAGCAGAACGGACAGGGGGCCTTCACCCCTCCACTTT. The chain has TRBV5-6 and TRBJ1-6, with 11 nucleotides matching TRBD1. The germline V gene has CDR1 SGHDT and CDR2 YYEEEE. The CDR3 loop spans 15 amino acids. V lost 4 bases to trimming and J lost 9 bases; unmatched junction nucleotides: 6.